Listed here are 14 T cell receptor beta chains from one sample, sequenced in a study of T cells after posttransplantation cyclophosphamide. Here immunoSEQ multiplex PCR was the method, and the copy in TCRdb shows in-frame clones only, minus some. The sample lists 38,000 or so clones, none appearing once, the ten largest making up 2% to 2.5%. Sequences were obtained from PBMCs. These receptors originate from a man aged 45-65 years in good health, CMV-negative, and a related stem cell transplant donor.

This clone has ten or more counts. The rearrangement uses TRBV19 and TRBJ2-1, with D possibly matching TRBD2 (6 bases). The CDR3 spans 13 residues. Trimming took 2 bases from V and 7 from J, leaving 9 bases between them. CDR1 LNHDA and CDR2 SQIVND come from the germline V gene (reference sequence). The CDR3 DNA is TGTGCCAGTAGTATATTGGGGAGGAATGAGCAGTTCTTC. It specifies CASSILGRNEQFF.

This clone has at least ten counts. Other nucleotide sequences in the sample specify the same CDR3. The rearrangement joins TRBV10-3 to TRBJ2-3; 9 bases map to TRBD2. CDR1 is ENHRY and CDR2 is SYGVKD in the germline V gene. CDR3 length: 16 residues. Germline trimming cut 5 bases from V and 2 bases from J; bases unmatched to any gene: 8. Here the CDR3 reads CAISPGGGGATDTQYF. Written as DNA, the CDR3 is TGTGCCATCAGTCCCGGAGGCGGGGGGGCCACAGATACGCAGTATTTT.

This clone was picked up a small number of times. V and J are TRBV2 and TRBJ2-5; D perhaps matches TRBD2 (6 bases). Trimming removed 6 bases at V and 7 bases at J, with 18 bases between. The CDR3 is 14 amino acids. Germline loops: CDR1 SNHLY, CDR2 FYNNEI. CDR3 bases: TGTGCCAGCAGGGGAGGATCCTCTGTGGGGACCCAGTACTTC. Encoded protein: CASRGGSSVGTQYF.

Only a few counts were recorded for this clone. The junction does not match germline at one end; this may be a read error. V usage is TRBV7-9 and J usage is TRBJ1-2; TRBD1 aligns across 10 bases. CDR3 length equals 15 residues. CDR1 SEHNR and CDR2 FQNEAQ come from the germline V gene (reference sequence). DNA of the CDR3: TGTGCCAGTAGCTTGGACGACAGGGGGCGCGGTGGCTACACCTTC. As protein: CASSLDDRGRGGYTF.

At least ten counts were recorded for this clone. The rearrangement uses TRBV27 and TRBJ2-6; 11 bases match TRBD2. Trimming at V came to 4 bases and at J to 0 bases, leaving 11 bases not matched to a gene. The V gene's germline CDR1 is MNHEY and CDR2 SMNVEV (reference sequence). This CDR3 contains 20 residues. The CDR3 coding sequence is TGTGCCAGCAGTTCCCTCGGACTAGCGGGTTCTTACTCTGGGGCCAACGTCCTGACTTTC. It specifies CASSSLGLAGSYSGANVLTF.

In its sample, this clone was seen a few times. V is TRBV7-8 and J is TRBJ2-5, with D possibly matching TRBD2 (6 bases). TRBJ2-7 explains the end of the DNA better; the J call may be wrong. This CDR3 has 16 amino acids. Germline V CDR1 and CDR2: SGHVS, FQNEAQ. The CDR3 here is CASSLVAGLSSYEQYF. DNA for the CDR3: TGTGCCAGCAGCTTAGTTGCGGGGCTAAGCTCCTACGAGCAGTACTTC.

The gene calls are TRBV7-3 and TRBJ2-5, with 11 bases lining up with TRBD2. Germline CDR1 is SGHTA and CDR2 is FQGTGA. V lost 4 bases to trimming and J lost 1 base; unmatched junction nucleotides: 2. The CDR3 contains 15 residues. The DNA for the CDR3 is TGTGCCAGCAGCTCGACTAGCGGGGCCCAAGAGACCCAGTACTTC. Protein product: CASSSTSGAQETQYF.

This clone was counted ten times or more. This chain links TRBV13 with TRBJ2-7; the match to TRBD1 covers 7 bases. The CDR3 covers 16 residues. From germline, CDR1 is PRHDT and CDR2 FYEKMQ (reference sequence). The J segment lost 2 bases and the V segment lost 1 base, leaving 8 bases of the junction unmatched. The CDR3 DNA reads as TGTGCCAGCAGCTTAGAGGGGGCAGGGTCCACCTACGAGCAGTACTTC. Protein product: CASSLEGAGSTYEQYF.

This clone was counted ten times or more. V gene TRBV5-4 combines with J gene TRBJ2-5; 13 nucleotides match TRBD2. Germline CDR1 SGHNT, CDR2 YYREEE (reference sequence). The CDR3 is 15 amino acids. The V gene end was trimmed by 4 bases and the J gene end by 2 bases; junction bases not matched to a gene: 2. The CDR3 protein is CASSMTSGGQETQYF. The CDR3 DNA is TGTGCCAGCAGCATGACTAGCGGGGGGCAAGAGACCCAGTACTTC.

There are many counts of this clone. V is TRBV7-2 and J is TRBJ2-1; perhaps TRBD1 as D (5 bases). CDR1 and CDR2 from the germline V gene are SGHTA and FQGNSA. There are 13 residues in the CDR3. The V end was cut by 5 bases, the J end by 15 bases, with 20 bases between. As DNA, the CDR3 is TGTGCCAGCAGCGCACAGGTATCCTCCCAGGGGTTCTTC. It is translated as CASSAQVSSQGFF.

This clone appeared many times. The chain recombines TRBV13 with TRBJ2-7; D not certain. The CDR3 contains 14 residues. Trimming pared 3 bases from V and 6 bases from J, leaving 15 bases between. Germline CDR1 is PRHDT and CDR2 is FYEKMQ (reference sequence). CDR3 DNA: TGTGCCAGCAGCTTGGTACGGTCGCCTCGCGAGCAGTACTTC. This translates into CASSLVRSPREQYF.

The sample holds a few counts of this clone. This rearrangement joins TRBV7-9 to TRBJ2-5; 7 bases fit TRBD2. The J call is in doubt because the DNA end fits TRBJ2-7 better. Germline V gene data show CDR1 as SEHNR and CDR2 as FQNEAQ (reference sequence). The CDR3 runs 16 residues. This CDR3 reads CASTLGDGAGLYEQYF. The CDR3 DNA reads TGTGCCAGCACCCTAGGCGACGGAGCGGGACTCTACGAGCAGTACTTC.

This clone was detected many times. This chain links TRBV6-5 with TRBJ2-1, with TRBD2 identical over 11 bases. The CDR3 spans 15 residues. Germline V gene data show CDR1 as MNHEY and CDR2 as SVGAGI. With 6 bases clipped from V and 3 bases from J, the junction kept 4 bases outside the gene matches. As DNA, the CDR3 is TGTGCCAGCAGCCTAGCGGGGGGAGACTACAATGAGCAGTTCTTC. Translated: CASSLAGGDYNEQFF.

The sample holds many counts of this clone. The genes are TRBV11-2 and TRBJ2-7; TRBD2 agrees at 7 bases. The CDR3 has 13 residues. Germline V gene sequence: CDR1 SGHAT, CDR2 FQNNGV. V gave up 4 bases and J gave up 2 bases; unmatched junction bases: 2. CDR3 loop: CASSSAGAYEQYF. For the CDR3, the DNA is TGTGCCAGCAGCTCGGCGGGGGCCTACGAGCAGTACTTC.